This TCR beta chain was sequenced in a study of neoadjuvant anti-PD-1 for oral cavity cancer. Across the whole study: Patients without progression got a fourth dose around day 43.

In its sample, this clone was seen a few times. Time point specified: after neoadjuvant nivolumab, at surgical resection. Blood cells were analyzed directly, without culture or expansion. The CDR3 has 17 amino acids. Germline lookup yields CDR1 SGHDT and CDR2 YYEEEE. Trimming at V came to 0 bases and at J to 5 bases, leaving 7 bases not matched to a gene. The data were produced by immunoSEQ multiplex PCR, yet TCRdb's version contains in-frame clones alone and is incomplete. This repertoire shows roughly 40,000 clones, roughly 77% found once; its top ten account for 4% to 5.5%. This clonotype was sampled from a person between 40 and 85 years old with oral cavity squamous cell carcinoma. The sample in question was PBMCs, obtained after nivolumab (anti-PD-1) treatment. J is TRBJ2-5 and V is TRBV5-6, with 13 nucleotides matching TRBD2. The CDR3 region is CASSLGTSGRPRETQYF. The DNA of the CDR3 is TGTGCCAGCAGCTTGGGGACTAGCGGGAGACCCCGGGAGACCCAGTACTTC.